This passage covers 3 T cell receptor beta chains from one sample sequenced in a study of CD8 T cells in ankylosing spondylitis. Whole-study findings and limits: Characteristic, it appeared, of ankylosing spondylitis blood was a TCR beta motif of roughly 8 highly homologous variants.

MiXCR, applied by TCRdb to the 5' RACE reads, yields one record per CDR3 protein. The sample lists fewer than 550,000 distinct CDR3 sequences; over 4% were seen once. These receptors' targets are unknown. Sequencing was carried out using blood, either unsorted or a sorted T cell fraction (not recorded which). The origin of the receptors is a male donor with ankylosing spondylitis.

The chain's CDR3 is CASSFELDYNEQFF. Here the CDR3 DNA reads TGTGCCAGCAGCTTTGAACTAGACTACAATGAGCAGTTCTTC. The chain is built from TRBV5-6 and TRBJ2-1; tentative D call: TRBD2 (5 bases). V lost 2 bases and J 3 bases, leaving 9 bases between the germline ends. Germline loops: CDR1 SGHDT, CDR2 YYEEEE. The CDR3 consists of 14 residues.

This clonotype was recorded many times. The V and J genes are TRBV4-3 and TRBJ2-7, with D hard to call. The CDR3 loop spans 13 amino acids. V was shortened by 6 bases and J by 3 bases, with 12 bases between the two germline ends. Germline values: CDR1 LGHNA, CDR2 YSLEER. The CDR3, as DNA: TGCGCCAGCAGGGGGATATTTTTCTACGAGCAGTACTTC. It translates to CASRGIFFYEQYF.

This clonotype was counted ten times or more. The V and J genes are TRBV29-1 and TRBJ2-4; D call uncertain. V was cut by 4 bases and J by 7 bases, with 11 bases left in between. Germline values: CDR1 SQVTM, CDR2 ANQGSEA. CDR3 length equals 12 residues. CDR3 protein: CSVGSSGNIQYF. The DNA for the CDR3 is TGCAGCGTTGGGTCCTCGGGTAACATTCAGTACTTC.